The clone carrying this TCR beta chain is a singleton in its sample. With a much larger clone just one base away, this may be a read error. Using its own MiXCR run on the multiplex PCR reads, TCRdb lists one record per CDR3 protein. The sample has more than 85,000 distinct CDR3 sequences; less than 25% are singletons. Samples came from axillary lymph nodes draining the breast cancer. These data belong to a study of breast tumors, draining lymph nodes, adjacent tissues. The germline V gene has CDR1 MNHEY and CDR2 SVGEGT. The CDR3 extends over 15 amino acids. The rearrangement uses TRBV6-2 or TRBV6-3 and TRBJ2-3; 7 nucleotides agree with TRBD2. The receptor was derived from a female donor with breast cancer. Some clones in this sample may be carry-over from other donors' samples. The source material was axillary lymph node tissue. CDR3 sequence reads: CASSYSGYPTGTQYF. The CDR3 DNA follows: TGTGCCAGCAGTTATAGCGGGTACCCCACAGGTACGCAGTATTTT.